This passage covers 7 T cell receptor beta chains from one sample sequenced in a study of molecular identifiers for immune sequencing clone quantification. TCRdb re-called the PCR reads through MiXCR, storing one row per CDR3 protein. This table holds 400,000 to 600,000 distinct CDR3 sequences, roughly 25% found once. Sequencing was carried out using naive CD8+ T cells from blood, with Jurkat cell RNA spiked in. Subset here: FACS-sorted CD8+CD4-CCR7+CD45RA+ naive T cells. All receptors derive from a human donor in good health. Some libraries in this study had Jurkat cell RNA spiked in.

A few counts support this clonotype. The J gene is TRBJ1-3, the V gene TRBV12-3 or TRBV12-4, with D uncertain. The CDR3 loop spans 15 amino acids. V lost 7 bases to trimming and J lost 0 bases, with 13 bases between them. As DNA, the CDR3 is TGTGCCAGCACCCCCGTGCTGGGCTCTGGAAACACCATATATTTT. It encodes CASTPVLGSGNTIYF.

This clonotype has only a few counts. The gene calls are TRBV13 and TRBJ2-7; D uncertain. CDR3 size: 17 residues. Germline V gene data show CDR1 as PRHDT and CDR2 as FYEKMQ (reference sequence). The V and J ends lost 6 bases and 0 bases respectively, with 21 bases between them. The CDR3 protein is CASRLTPPNKSSYEQYF. The CDR3 DNA is TGTGCCAGCAGGCTTACACCCCCCAATAAGAGCTCCTACGAGCAGTACTTC. Filled out from reference TRBV13 and TRBJ2-7, the complete variable domain reads AAGVIQSPRHLIKEKRETATLKCYPIPRHDTVYWYQQGPGQDPQFLISFYEKMQSDKGSIPDRFSAQQFSDYHSELNMSSLELGDSALYFCASRLTPPNKSSYEQYFGPGTRLTVT.

This chain joins TRBV7-9 and TRBJ1-2; a weak D match, TRBD1 (6 bases). Germline V CDR1 and CDR2: SEHNR, FQNEAQ (reference sequence). Trimming removed 4 bases at V and 4 bases at J, with 16 bases between. The CDR3 loop spans 15 amino acids. The CDR3 DNA follows: TGTGCCAGCAGCTCAGAAGGGGGTTTAATCTATGGCTACACCTTC. As protein: CASSSEGGLIYGYTF.

About this clonotype: The germline gene is not matched at one end of the junction; a read error may be the cause. The genes are TRBV12-3 or TRBV12-4 and TRBJ1-5; maybe TRBD1 (6 bases). The CDR3 runs to 14 residues. CDR3 DNA sequence: TGTGCCTGCAGTTTCGGGGGGGCGGGGCAGCCCCAGCATTTT. It yields the protein CACSFGGAGQPQHF.

Ten or more counts support this clonotype. This sequence joins TRBV29-1 and TRBJ2-5, with D perhaps TRBD2 (7 bases). Trimming shortened V by 7 bases and J by 5 bases, and 20 bases separated the two germline ends. This CDR3 spans 14 amino acids. CDR1 is SQVTM, CDR2 ANQGSEA, per germline. CDR3 protein: CSGTGREIGETQYF. CDR3 in DNA: TGCAGCGGAACAGGGAGGGAAATTGGGGAGACCCAGTACTTC.

This clonotype has at least ten counts. The chain recombines TRBV6-6 with TRBJ2-5, with D possibly matching TRBD2 (5 bases). Germline V gene lookup returns CDR1 MNHNY and CDR2 SVGAGI (reference sequence). The CDR3 spans 15 residues. V dropped 5 bases and J dropped 9 bases, with 22 bases sitting between them. The CDR3 sequence is CASSNHPGELAAQYF. CDR3 nucleotides: TGTGCCAGCAGTAACCACCCCGGGGAGCTCGCGGCCCAGTACTTC.

This chain joins TRBV7-8 and TRBJ2-7; D is unclear. The CDR3 loop spans 15 amino acids. Trimming took 2 bases from V and 3 from J, leaving 14 bases between them. Germline lookup yields CDR1 SGHVS and CDR2 FQNEAQ. DNA of the CDR3: TGTGCCAGCAGCTTAAGTAGGCAGGCTAGCTACGAGCAGTACTTC. This encodes CASSLSRQASYEQYF.